The 31 T cell receptor beta chains listed next were all sequenced from one sample in a study of T-cell memory formation after mild COVID-19. TCRdb itself ran the 5' RACE reads through MiXCR, one entry per CDR3 protein. The data contain hundreds of thousands of distinct CDR3 sequences, 15% to 20% of them singletons. Sequencing used PBMCs or a T cell subset sorted from them (not recorded which). These receptors originate from a man aged 18 to 30 who had mild COVID-19 (a few samples of this study predate the infection). Cell type and time point are not known.

The rearrangement links TRBV10-3 to TRBJ1-1; D uncertain. Trimming cost V 5 bases and J 1 base, with 14 bases left between them. Germline V lookup: CDR1 ENHRY, CDR2 SYGVKD. The CDR3 totals 15 residues. The DNA for the CDR3 is TGTGCCATCAGTAAGAGCCCGATTGAGAACACTGAAGCTTTCTTT. Its protein product is CAISKSPIENTEAFF.

There are a few counts of this clonotype. The chain couples TRBV7-9 to TRBJ2-7, with D tentatively TRBD2 (5 bases). Germline V lookup: CDR1 SEHNR, CDR2 FQNEAQ (reference sequence). V was shortened by 3 bases and J by 1 base, with 10 bases between the two germline ends. This CDR3 is 14 amino acids long. The CDR3 spells CASSFEPGSYEQYF. The CDR3 nucleotides read TGTGCCAGCAGCTTTGAGCCGGGGTCCTACGAGCAGTACTTC. Filled out from reference TRBV7-9 and TRBJ2-7, the complete variable domain reads DTGVSQNPRHKITKRGQNVTFRCDPISEHNRLYWYRQTLGQGPEFLTYFQNEAQLEKSRLLSDRFSAERPKGSFSTLEIQRTEQGDSAMYLCASSFEPGSYEQYFGPGTRLTVT.

This chain uses TRBV20-1 with TRBJ2-1; D gene uncertain. CDR1 DFQATT and CDR2 SNEGSKA come from the germline V gene (reference sequence). Trimming cost V 5 bases and J 7 bases, with 9 bases left between them. This CDR3 region has 11 residues. CDR3 loop: CSAGIDNEQFF. Written as DNA, the CDR3 is TGCAGTGCTGGGATTGATAATGAGCAGTTCTTC.

The chain links TRBV20-1 to TRBJ1-1, with D uncertain. CDR3 size: 11 residues. The ends were cut back, 7 bases at V and 3 bases at J, with 9 bases in the middle. Germline V gene data show CDR1 as DFQATT and CDR2 as SNEGSKA (reference sequence). CDR3 bases: TGCAGTGGAGTAATTGACACTGAAGCTTTCTTT. Translating gives CSGVIDTEAFF.

The V call is TRBV7-9, the J call TRBJ1-1; 9 bases match TRBD1. V lost 4 bases to trimming and J lost 3 bases; unmatched junction nucleotides: 3. Germline CDR1 SEHNR, CDR2 FQNEAQ (reference sequence). The CDR3 sequence is 14 residues long. The CDR3 DNA sequence: TGTGCCAGCAGCTGGGGACAGGGTGACACTGAAGCTTTCTTT. Amino acid sequence: CASSWGQGDTEAFF.

J is TRBJ2-2 and V is TRBV7-2, with D maybe TRBD1 (5 bases). Germline CDR1 reads SGHTA; CDR2 reads FQGNSA. V was clipped by 7 bases and J by 0 bases, with 9 bases between them. This CDR3 region has 14 residues. The CDR3 protein is CASTQGTNTGELFF. For the CDR3, the DNA is TGTGCCAGCACGCAGGGCACGAACACCGGGGAGCTGTTTTTT.

In its sample, this clonotype was seen a few times. This rearrangement joins TRBV7-9 to TRBJ1-5, with unresolved D. V lost 10 bases and J lost 7, with 14 bases in between. The germline CDR1 and CDR2 sequences are SEHNR and FQNEAQ (reference sequence). CDR3 length equals 12 residues. CDR3 sequence: CAMLKGTQPQHF. CDR3 in DNA: TGTGCCATGCTTAAAGGAACCCAGCCCCAGCATTTT.

This clonotype has ten or more counts. This chain joins TRBV5-1 and TRBJ2-1; 11 bases agree with TRBD2. V lost 4 bases and J lost 3; bases outside the gene matches: 9. The germline V gene encodes CDR1 SGHRS and CDR2 YFSETQ. This CDR3 spans 17 amino acids. The CDR3, as DNA: TGCGCCAGCAGCCCCGGTCTAGCGGGGGGCCTCTACAATGAGCAGTTCTTC. Amino acid sequence: CASSPGLAGGLYNEQFF.

This clonotype showed up many times. V and J are TRBV10-3 and TRBJ2-5; 7 bases are a match to TRBD2. J lost 2 bases, V lost 6 bases, and 6 bases had no gene match. In germline, CDR1 is ENHRY, CDR2 SYGVKD. The CDR3 spans 14 residues. The CDR3: CAIRGREAQETQYF. In DNA form, the CDR3 reads TGTGCCATCAGGGGCCGGGAGGCGCAAGAGACCCAGTACTTC.

This chain uses TRBV12-5 with TRBJ2-2; D not certain. V dropped 1 base and J dropped 3 bases, with 0 bases sitting between them. The germline gives CDR1 LGHNT, CDR2 FRNRAP. This CDR3 comprises 12 residues. CDR3 nucleotide sequence: TGTGCTAGTGGTTTGGACACCGGGGAGCTGTTTTTT. This codes for CASGLDTGELFF.

This clonotype was observed at least ten times. The chain links TRBV7-9 to TRBJ1-2, with D possibly matching TRBD1 (5 bases). This CDR3 is 11 amino acids long. CDR1 and CDR2 from the germline V gene are SEHNR and FQNEAQ (reference sequence). The V end was cut by 3 bases, the J end by 6 bases, with 5 bases between. The CDR3 sequence is CASSLGDGYTF. For the CDR3, the DNA is TGTGCCAGCAGCTTGGGGGATGGCTACACCTTC.

The rearrangement uses TRBV19 and TRBJ2-7; the D call may be TRBD1 or TRBD2 (5 bases each). CDR1 and CDR2 from the germline V gene are LNHDA and SQIVND (reference sequence). The V end lost 4 bases, the J end lost 2 bases, and 12 bases lay between the germline ends. The CDR3 spans 14 residues. The CDR3, as DNA: TGTGCCAGTAGTAGGGGGACGGTTCCCTACGAGCAGTACTTC. Translation: CASSRGTVPYEQYF.

V usage is TRBV7-2 and J usage is TRBJ1-2; D is unresolved. CDR3 length: 14 amino acids. V was cut by 5 bases and J by 3 bases, with 13 bases left in between. Germline V gene data show CDR1 as SGHTA and CDR2 as FQGNSA. The CDR3 region has the DNA TGTGCCAGCAGCCGAGACGGGGTTGACTATGGCTACACCTTC. Protein: CASSRDGVDYGYTF.

This sequence joins TRBV7-9 and TRBJ2-5; D call uncertain. The CDR3 contains 13 residues. V gave up 5 bases and J gave up 7 bases, with 14 bases separating them. Germline V gene data show CDR1 as SEHNR and CDR2 as FQNEAQ (reference sequence). In nucleotides, the CDR3 is TGTGCCAGCAGCCAGGACCTCCCGGTGACCCAGTACTTC. It is translated as CASSQDLPVTQYF.

This clonotype was seen more than once but under ten times. This chain joins TRBV6-5 and TRBJ2-1; 8 positions agree with TRBD2. After removal of 5 bases from V and 3 bases from J, the junction contained 12 bases not matched to a gene. The germline gives CDR1 MNHEY, CDR2 SVGAGI. This CDR3 comprises 17 residues. The CDR3: CASSKLAGPLIYNEQFF. As DNA, the CDR3 is TGTGCCAGCAGTAAGTTAGCGGGACCGTTGATCTACAATGAGCAGTTCTTC.

This clonotype was seen more than once but under ten times. This chain connects TRBV12-3 or TRBV12-4 to TRBJ2-1; 9 bases align to TRBD2. This CDR3 is built from 15 residues. The V and J ends lost 6 bases and 3 bases, in that order; junction bases with no gene match: 6. CDR3: CASSLSSGNYNEQFF. The CDR3 DNA reads as TGTGCCAGCAGCCTGTCTAGCGGGAACTACAATGAGCAGTTCTTC.

This clonotype was counted only a few times. The chain uses TRBV4-3 and TRBJ2-5; D remains ambiguous. V was pared by 0 bases and J by 0 bases, with 5 bases between. The CDR3 runs to 14 residues. Germline CDR1 is LGHNA and CDR2 is YSLEER. As DNA, the CDR3 is TGCGCCAGCAGCCAAGACTGGTACCAAGAGACCCAGTACTTC. Translated, it gives CASSQDWYQETQYF.

This clonotype has just a few counts. The rearrangement uses TRBV5-1 and TRBJ2-3; TRBD2 might be the D (7 bases). V dropped 5 bases and J dropped 2 bases, with 15 bases sitting between them. Germline loops: CDR1 SGHRS, CDR2 YFSETQ. This CDR3 has 15 residues. CDR3 nucleotides: TGCGCCAGCAGAGATCGGGGGGCTCCCACAGATACGCAGTATTTT. Translated: CASRDRGAPTDTQYF.

This clonotype was counted between two and nine times. The genes are TRBV23-1 and TRBJ2-3; D may be TRBD2 (5 bases). TRBV23-1 has ORF status, its function being uncertain. Trimming pared 3 bases from V and 5 bases from J, leaving 12 bases between. There are 14 residues in the CDR3. CDR3 nucleotides: TGCGCCAGCAGTCACCCAAAGGCGGGAGATACGCAGTATTTT. It encodes CASSHPKAGDTQYF.

The chain combines TRBV12-3 or TRBV12-4 with TRBJ1-1; D is uncertain. Trimming took 2 bases from V and 5 from J, leaving 9 bases between them. The CDR3 totals 13 residues. The CDR3 reads CASSLLGWTEAFF. The CDR3 nucleotides are TGTGCCAGCAGTTTACTGGGGTGGACTGAAGCTTTCTTT.

The V gene is TRBV5-1, the J gene TRBJ2-1, with TRBD2 matching over 10 bases. Per germline, CDR1 SGHRS and CDR2 YFSETQ. The CDR3 runs 15 residues. V shed 6 bases, J shed 5 bases, and the junction held 8 bases outside the gene matches. DNA of the CDR3: TGCGCCAGCAAAACACTAGCGGGGATAGACAATGAGCAGTTCTTC. This sequence encodes CASKTLAGIDNEQFF.

This clonotype has more than one count but fewer than ten. This sequence joins TRBV11-3 and TRBJ2-1; 7 bases fit TRBD1. Germline loops: CDR1 SGHNT, CDR2 YENEEA. The CDR3 has 15 amino acids. Trimming took 0 bases from V and 7 from J; bases not matched to a gene: 6. The CDR3 nucleotides are TGTGCCAGCAGCTTAGAGAGGGGGCGTAGTAATGAGCAGTTCTTC. It specifies CASSLERGRSNEQFF.

The V and J genes are TRBV12-3 or TRBV12-4 and TRBJ2-3, with D possibly called TRBD1 or TRBD2 (5 bases each). The ends were cut back, 5 bases at V and 4 bases at J, with 16 bases in the middle. This CDR3 is built from 15 residues. The CDR3 region is CASSPWDPGPDTQYF. In DNA, the CDR3 is TGTGCCAGCAGTCCTTGGGACCCGGGCCCAGATACGCAGTATTTT.

This rearrangement joins TRBV5-4 to TRBJ2-7; D might be TRBD1 (5 bases). Germline V gives CDR1 SGHNT, CDR2 YYREEE (reference sequence). The V and J ends lost 4 bases and 3 bases respectively, with 14 bases between them. The CDR3 runs to 14 residues. The CDR3 spells CASSPRGGYYEQYF. The CDR3, as DNA: TGTGCCAGCAGCCCTAGGGGCGGATACTACGAGCAGTACTTC.

This clonotype was picked up many times. The CDR3 sequence: CASSSEGHLNQPQHF. CDR3 in DNA: TGTGCCAGCAGCTCAGAGGGACATCTCAATCAGCCCCAGCATTTT. V and J are TRBV7-2 and TRBJ1-5; tentative D call: TRBD1 (6 bases). From germline, CDR1 is SGHTA and CDR2 FQGNSA. The CDR3 is 15 amino acids. Deletions cut 4 bases from V and 3 bases from J, with 13 bases between.

This clonotype has at least ten counts. The V gene is TRBV5-1, the J gene TRBJ1-1; D is undetermined. The V gene lost 5 bases and the J gene lost 2 bases, with 7 bases spanning the gap. This CDR3 has 12 amino acids. Germline lookup yields CDR1 SGHRS and CDR2 YFSETQ. The CDR3, as DNA: TGCGCCAGCAGAGCCCCAAACACTGAAGCTTTCTTT. This sequence encodes CASRAPNTEAFF.

This clonotype has ten or more counts. The chain employs TRBV7-9 and TRBJ1-1; no clear D. The germline V gene encodes CDR1 SEHNR and CDR2 FQNEAQ (reference sequence). Trimming pared 3 bases from V and 4 bases from J, leaving 9 bases between. The CDR3 is made up of 13 amino acids. The CDR3 DNA sequence: TGTGCCAGCAGCTTGACCAAAGGCACTGAAGCTTTCTTT. Translated, it gives CASSLTKGTEAFF.

This clonotype was detected a few times. The chain joins TRBV9 to TRBJ1-6, with 11 nucleotides matching TRBD1. Unmatched junction bases numbered 3, after V lost 0 bases and J lost 10 bases. There are 15 residues in the CDR3. CDR1 SGDLS and CDR2 YYNGEE come from the germline V gene. In nucleotides, the CDR3 is TGTGCCAGCAGCGTAGGGGACAGGGGGAACTCACCCCTCCACTTT. Protein: CASSVGDRGNSPLHF.

This rearrangement joins TRBV5-1 to TRBJ2-5, with a tentative D call TRBD1 (5 bases). Per germline, CDR1 SGHRS and CDR2 YFSETQ. This CDR3 region has 14 residues. Trimming removed 5 bases from V and 5 bases from J, with 16 bases in between. The CDR3 spells CASRGGRAVETQYF. For the CDR3, the DNA is TGCGCCAGCAGGGGCGGCAGGGCTGTTGAGACCCAGTACTTC. Variable domain in full (rest from reference TRBV5-1 and TRBJ2-5): KAGVTQTPRYLIKTRGQQVTLSCSPISGHRSVSWYQQTPGQGLQFLFEYFSETQRNKGNFPGRFSGRQFSNSRSEMNVSTLELGDSALYLCASRGGRAVETQYFGPGTRLLVL.

This clonotype has ten or more counts. The chain recombines TRBV5-1 with TRBJ2-2; D call uncertain. The germline gives CDR1 SGHRS, CDR2 YFSETQ. V was cut by 0 bases and J by 1 base, with 4 bases left in between. The CDR3 length is 14 residues. For the CDR3, the DNA is TGCGCCAGCAGCTTGGAGGGGAACACCGGGGAGCTGTTTTTT. This translates into CASSLEGNTGELFF.

Only a few counts were recorded for this clonotype. V usage is TRBV15 and J usage is TRBJ2-3, with D unclear. This CDR3 comprises 16 residues. V dropped 0 bases and J dropped 8 bases, with 18 bases sitting between them. Germline CDR1 reads LNHNV; CDR2 reads YYDKDF (reference sequence). Here the CDR3 DNA reads TGTGCCACCAGCAGAGATAAAGGGATCGTAGACGCTACGCAGTATTTT. Protein product: CATSRDKGIVDATQYF.